This TCR beta chain was observed in a study of CD8 T cells in ankylosing spondylitis. General study results and limits: A TCR beta motif of 7 to 9 highly homologous variants seemed to mark ankylosing spondylitis blood. Those disease-linked clones were CD8+; they were also relatively rare in peripheral blood.

V dropped 0 bases and J dropped 1; count of bases not matched to a gene: 4. The CDR3 is 16 amino acids. Germline V gene lookup returns CDR1 SGHRS and CDR2 YFSETQ. The TCR beta libraries were generated through quantitative 5'-RACE incorporating molecular barcodes. TCRdb re-called the 5' RACE reads through MiXCR, storing one row per CDR3 protein. The sample includes about 750,000 distinct CDR3 sequences, 19% of them seen just once. This clonotype occurred many times. Its antigen is unknown. The source material was blood, either unsorted or a sorted T cell fraction (not recorded which). The sequence derives from a male donor with ankylosing spondylitis. The rearrangement uses TRBV5-1 and TRBJ2-5, with 9 bases identical to TRBD2. CDR3 protein: CASSLGAGGFQETQYF. CDR3 coding DNA: TGCGCCAGCAGCTTGGGAGCGGGGGGCTTCCAAGAGACCCAGTACTTC.